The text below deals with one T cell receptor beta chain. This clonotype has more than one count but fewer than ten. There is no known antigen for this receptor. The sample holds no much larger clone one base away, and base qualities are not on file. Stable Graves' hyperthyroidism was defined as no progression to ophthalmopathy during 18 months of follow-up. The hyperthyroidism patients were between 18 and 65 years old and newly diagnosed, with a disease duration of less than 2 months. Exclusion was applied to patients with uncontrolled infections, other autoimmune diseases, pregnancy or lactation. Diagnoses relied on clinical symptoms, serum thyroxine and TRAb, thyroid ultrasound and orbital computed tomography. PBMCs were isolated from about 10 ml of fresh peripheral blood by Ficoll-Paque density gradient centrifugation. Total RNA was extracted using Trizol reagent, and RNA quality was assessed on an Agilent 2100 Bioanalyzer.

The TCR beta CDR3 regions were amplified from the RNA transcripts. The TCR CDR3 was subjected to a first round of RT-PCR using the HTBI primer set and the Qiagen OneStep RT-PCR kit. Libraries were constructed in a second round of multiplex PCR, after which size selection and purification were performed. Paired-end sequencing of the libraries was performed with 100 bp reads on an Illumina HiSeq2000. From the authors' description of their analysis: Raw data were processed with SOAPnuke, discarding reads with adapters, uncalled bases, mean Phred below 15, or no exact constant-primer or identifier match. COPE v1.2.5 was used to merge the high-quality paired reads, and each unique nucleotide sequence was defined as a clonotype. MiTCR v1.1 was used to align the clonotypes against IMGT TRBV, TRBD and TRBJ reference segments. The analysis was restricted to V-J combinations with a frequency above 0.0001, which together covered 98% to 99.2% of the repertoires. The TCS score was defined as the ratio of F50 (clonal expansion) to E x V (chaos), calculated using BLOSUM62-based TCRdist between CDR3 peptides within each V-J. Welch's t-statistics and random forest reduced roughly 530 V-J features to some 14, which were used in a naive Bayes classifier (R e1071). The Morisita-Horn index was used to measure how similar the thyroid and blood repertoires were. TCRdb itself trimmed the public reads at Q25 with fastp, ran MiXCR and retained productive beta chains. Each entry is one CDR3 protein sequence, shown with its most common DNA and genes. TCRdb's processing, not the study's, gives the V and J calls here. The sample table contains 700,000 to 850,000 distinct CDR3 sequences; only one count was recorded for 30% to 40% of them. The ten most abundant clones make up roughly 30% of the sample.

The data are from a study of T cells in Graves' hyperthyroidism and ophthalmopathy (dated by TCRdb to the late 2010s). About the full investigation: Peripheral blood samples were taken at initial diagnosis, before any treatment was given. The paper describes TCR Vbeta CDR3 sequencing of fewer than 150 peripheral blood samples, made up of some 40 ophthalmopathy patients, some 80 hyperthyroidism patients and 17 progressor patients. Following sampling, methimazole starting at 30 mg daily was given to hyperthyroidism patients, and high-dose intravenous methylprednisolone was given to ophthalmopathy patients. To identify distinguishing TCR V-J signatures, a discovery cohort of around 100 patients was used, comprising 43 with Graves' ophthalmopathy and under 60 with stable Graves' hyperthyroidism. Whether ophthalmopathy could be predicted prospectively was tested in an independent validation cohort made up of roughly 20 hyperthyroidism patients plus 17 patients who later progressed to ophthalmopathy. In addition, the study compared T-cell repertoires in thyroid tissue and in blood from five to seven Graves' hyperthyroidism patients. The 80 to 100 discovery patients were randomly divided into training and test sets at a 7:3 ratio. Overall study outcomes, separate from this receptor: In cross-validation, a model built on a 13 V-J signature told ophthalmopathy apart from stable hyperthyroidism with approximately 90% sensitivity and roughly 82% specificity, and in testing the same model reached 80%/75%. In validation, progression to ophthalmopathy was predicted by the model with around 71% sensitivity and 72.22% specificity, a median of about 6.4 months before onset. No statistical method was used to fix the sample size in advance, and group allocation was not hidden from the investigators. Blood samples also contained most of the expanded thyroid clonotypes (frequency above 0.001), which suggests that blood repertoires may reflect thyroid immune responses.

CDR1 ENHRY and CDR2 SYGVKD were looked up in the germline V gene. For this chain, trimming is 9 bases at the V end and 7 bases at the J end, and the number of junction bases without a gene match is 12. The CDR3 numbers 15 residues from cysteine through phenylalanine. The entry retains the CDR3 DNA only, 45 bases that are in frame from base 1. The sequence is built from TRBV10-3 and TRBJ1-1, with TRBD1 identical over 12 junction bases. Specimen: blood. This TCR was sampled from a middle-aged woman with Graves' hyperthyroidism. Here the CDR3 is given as CAIRNRDRGPDEAFF. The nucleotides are TGTGCCATTAGAAACCGGGACAGGGGGCCTGATGAAGCTTTCTTT.